This T cell receptor beta chain was identified in a study of beta chain features in type 1 diabetes. Expressed TCRB transcripts were sequenced because the isolated RNA had all been reverse transcribed beforehand. Assay used: immunoSEQ multiplex PCR; TCRdb lists only in-frame clones, some missing. The sample comprises around 280,000 clones, around 7.3% of which are singletons, and roughly 0.94% rests with the top ten. This clone was found many times. The J segment lost 6 bases and the V segment lost 2 bases, leaving 2 bases of the junction unmatched. CDR1 is SGHRS, CDR2 YFSETQ, per germline. The length of the CDR3 is 14 residues.

Source material: central memory CD4+ T cells from blood. The chain recombines TRBV5-1 with TRBJ2-1; 10 bases line up with TRBD2. The TCR comes from a woman aged 18 to 35 in good health. The CDR3 DNA is TGCGCCAGCAGCTTAGCGGGAGGGCGCAATGAGCAGTTCTTC. This codes for CASSLAGGRNEQFF.